This T cell receptor (beta chain) stems from a study of T cell changes during pregnancy in multiple sclerosis. The CDR3 consists of 15 residues. Between the trimmed V and J ends, which lost 2 bases and 0 bases, there was a span of 7 bases. Germline lookup yields CDR1 LNHDA and CDR2 SQIVND (reference sequence). The table came from immunoSEQ multiplex PCR; TCRdb's copy has only in-frame clones and leaves some out. The sample lists some 57,000 clones, 90% to 95% occurring once. Concerning this clone: This specimen includes other DNA sequences encoding the same CDR3.

This chain joins TRBV19 and TRBJ2-2, with D maybe TRBD1 (5 bases). The starting material was CD4+ T cells from peripheral blood mononuclear cells, obtained in the first trimester of pregnancy. This TCR derives from a female donor with multiple sclerosis, enrolled in a pregnancy study. The CDR3 loop reads CASSIRTSNTGELFF. Here the CDR3 DNA reads TGTGCCAGTAGTATACGGACATCGAACACCGGGGAGCTGTTTTTT.